Listed below are T cell receptor beta chains from one sample, sequenced in a study of T cell responses to AZD1222 COVID-19 vaccine. Libraries were prepared by immunoSEQ multiplex PCR; TCRdb keeps only in-frame clonotypes and omits some of them. The sample includes about 59,000 clones, over 80% of them seen just once. Sequenced here: peripheral blood, sampled on day 0 of AZD1222 vaccination. Every receptor here comes from an adult in good health. Both conserved end residues are part of each CDR3. Fields, in order: CDR3 DNA, CDR3 protein, J gene, CDR3 length, clone size, V gene, D gene. A D gene is named only where the DNA matches it firmly. Some rows mark clone size as missing; the rest say once, few, many or name a class of expanded clone.

TGTGCCAGCAGCCAAGACGGTTGGGGGACCGGGGAGCTGTTTTTT	CASSQDGWGTGELFF	TRBJ2-2	15	.	TRBV3-1/TRBV3-2	.
TGCGCCAGCAGCTTGGCGCAGGGTTATCCTGGGAACACCGGGGAGCTGTTTTTT	CASSLAQGYPGNTGELFF	TRBJ2-2	18	.	TRBV5-1	.
TGTGCCAGCAGATTAGAATCCACAGGGGCCCCCTACGAGCAGTACTTC	CASRLESTGAPYEQYF	TRBJ2-7	16	.	TRBV7-9	TRBD1
TGTGCCTCAGACAGGGGAGATTACTATGGCTACACCTTC	CASDRGDYYGYTF	TRBJ1-2	13	.	TRBV30	TRBD1
TGTGCCAGCAGTGAAGCTTTGGGGGAGACTGGAAACACCATATATTTT	CASSEALGETGNTIYF	TRBJ1-3	16	.	TRBV6-1	.
TGTGCCAGCAGCTCCCGACAGGGCGGCGAGCAGTACTTC	CASSSRQGGEQYF	TRBJ2-7	13	.	TRBV7-7	TRBD1
TGTGCCAGCAGCTCACCCCAGGGGCTCACGGGGAAACTGTTTTTT	CASSSPQGLTGKLFF	TRBJ1-4	15	.	TRBV7-9	.
TGCGCCAGCAGCTTACGAGCGGGGGGGCCGGCAGATACGCAGTATTTT	CASSLRAGGPADTQYF	TRBJ2-3	16	.	TRBV5-1	TRBD2
TGTGCCAGCAGCTTATTGGGACGGGCGAACACTGAAGCTTTCTTT	CASSLLGRANTEAFF	TRBJ1-1	15	once	TRBV7-9	.
TGTGCCAGCAGCCAAAGGGTACAGTCCTACGAGCAGTACTTC	CASSQRVQSYEQYF	TRBJ2-7	14	.	TRBV14	.
TGCAGCGTTACAATTGCAGGGGGAACCTACGAGCAGTACTTC	CSVTIAGGTYEQYF	TRBJ2-7	14	.	TRBV29-1	TRBD1
TGTGCCAGCAGTTTATATCAGCAGACCCAGTACTTC	CASSLYQQTQYF	TRBJ2-5	12	.	TRBV28	.
TGCGCCAGCAGCACAGACAGGATGAACACTGAAGCTTTCTTT	CASSTDRMNTEAFF	TRBJ1-1	14	.	TRBV5-1	.
TGTGCCAGCTCACCTGGCGTCGGGGTGGGCCGCGAGCAGTACTTC	CASSPGVGVGREQYF	TRBJ2-7	15	.	TRBV18	.
TGTGCCAGCTCACCAGTCCCGGATACTGAAGCTTTCTTT	CASSPVPDTEAFF	TRBJ1-1	13	.	TRBV18	.
TGTGCCAGCAGTGAAGCTAGCGGGGGGGCCGGGGAGCTGTTTTTT	CASSEASGGAGELFF	TRBJ2-2	15	.	TRBV6-1	TRBD2
TGTGCCAGCAGGTTTGATGCCGCTGAAGCTTTCTTT	CASRFDAAEAFF	TRBJ1-1	12	.	TRBV5-4	.
TGTGCCAGTAGCCCTATCTCTGGGGCCAACGTCCTGACTTTC	CASSPISGANVLTF	TRBJ2-6	14	once	TRBV19	.
TGTGCCAGCAGTTTAAGGCAGCATACCTACAATGAGCAGTTCTTC	CASSLRQHTYNEQFF	TRBJ2-1	15	many	TRBV28	.
TGTGCCAGCAGCCCAGGCAGTCAGCCCCAGCATTTT	CASSPGSQPQHF	TRBJ1-5	12	.	TRBV11-2	.
TGTGCCAGAGGGGGACAGGGGGCCGGGGAGCTGTTTTTT	CARGGQGAGELFF	TRBJ2-2	13	few	TRBV19	TRBD1
TGCGCCAGCAGCCTGGACAGGGGTGGTAATTCACCCCTCCACTTT	CASSLDRGGNSPLHF	TRBJ1-6	15	.	TRBV5-1	TRBD1
TGTGCCAGCACAGGGGGCCCGAATCAGCCCCAGCATTTT	CASTGGPNQPQHF	TRBJ1-5	13	.	TRBV11-2	TRBD1
TGTGCCAGTACGGGACAGGGGTCTGGTCAGCCCCAGCATTTT	CASTGQGSGQPQHF	TRBJ1-5	14	.	TRBV2	TRBD1
TGTGCCAGCAGTGTGACAGGTTCCGATTCACCCCTCCACTTT	CASSVTGSDSPLHF	TRBJ1-6	14	few	TRBV6-1	.